These 10 T cell receptor beta chains share one sample of origin, sequenced in a study of cytomegalovirus exposure and HLA in healthy donors. Amplification used 60 Vbeta primers and 13 Jbeta primers. Produced via immunoSEQ multiplex PCR; TCRdb's table is partial and in-frame only. The table shows 150,000 to 200,000 clones, with over 60% occurring only once. Sequenced material: PBMCs. All receptors derive from a girl aged 10-17 years in good health and CMV-seronegative.

The CDR3 nucleotides are TGTGCCAGCAGTCCTTCCTTGGCGGTTGAAGCTTTCTTT. Its translation: CASSPSLAVEAFF. J is TRBJ1-1 and V is TRBV27; D is undetermined. V gave up 5 bases and J gave up 7 bases, with 14 bases separating them. The CDR3 consists of 13 residues. CDR1 is MNHEY, CDR2 SMNVEV, per germline (reference sequence).

This clone was recorded a few times. The chain couples TRBV29-1 to TRBJ2-1; no firm D call. V was pared by 4 bases and J by 4 bases, with 14 bases between. Germline CDR1 SQVTM, CDR2 ANQGSEA. CDR3 length: 14 amino acids. DNA of the CDR3: TGCAGCGTTGGGGCAGCCAACACGTACAATGAGCAGTTCTTC. Protein sequence: CSVGAANTYNEQFF.

The CDR3 DNA reads TGTGCCAGCAGCTTAGTCGGGGGGAGCTCCTACAATGAGCAGTTCTTC. Encoded protein: CASSLVGGSSYNEQFF. This chain connects TRBV7-8 to TRBJ2-1; 7 nucleotides match TRBD2. The CDR3 loop spans 16 amino acids. The V and J ends lost 1 base and 0 bases, in that order; junction bases with no gene match: 3. Germline CDR1 and CDR2: SGHVS and FQNEAQ.

The CDR3 is CASSVEGRGAYGYTF. The DNA for the CDR3 is TGTGCCAGCAGCGTAGAGGGCAGGGGAGCCTATGGCTACACCTTC. This sequence joins TRBV9 and TRBJ1-2; D may be TRBD1 (6 bases). The CDR3 spans 15 residues. Germline CDR1 is SGDLS and CDR2 is YYNGEE. V was trimmed by 0 bases and J by 4 bases, leaving 13 bases between them.

This chain uses TRBV6-1 with TRBJ2-5; 7 bases align to TRBD1. Losses at the gene ends were 7 bases for V and 5 bases for J; bases not matched to a gene: 13. This CDR3 has 15 amino acids. Germline lookup yields CDR1 MNHNS and CDR2 SASEGT. CDR3 residues: CASTQGRQGTETQYF. The CDR3 region has the DNA TGTGCCAGCACCCAGGGGAGACAGGGAACGGAGACCCAGTACTTC.

J is TRBJ1-1 and V is TRBV2, with 9 bases identical to TRBD1. Germline trimming cut 6 bases from V and 5 bases from J; bases unmatched to any gene: 4. The V gene's germline CDR1 is SNHLY and CDR2 FYNNEI. The CDR3 has 13 amino acids. For the CDR3, the DNA is TGTGCCAGCAGACGGACAGGGGAGACTGAAGCTTTCTTT. Residues: CASRRTGETEAFF.

V gene TRBV7-9 combines with J gene TRBJ2-5; a possible D gene is TRBD1 (5 bases). The CDR3 is 14 amino acids. Germline CDR1 is SEHNR and CDR2 is FQNEAQ (reference sequence). The ends were cut back, 5 bases at V and 2 bases at J, with 12 bases in the middle. The CDR3 sequence is CASSPDILQETQYF. The CDR3, as DNA: TGTGCCAGCAGCCCGGACATATTGCAAGAGACCCAGTACTTC.

The chain joins TRBV5-1 to TRBJ2-1; D is unresolved. CDR3 length equals 12 residues. V gave up 0 bases and J gave up 10 bases, with 8 bases separating them. Germline V CDR1 and CDR2: SGHRS, YFSETQ. Here the CDR3 reads CASSLVVREQFF. In DNA, the CDR3 is TGCGCCAGCAGCTTGGTAGTTCGGGAGCAGTTCTTC.

V usage is TRBV5-8 and J usage is TRBJ2-5, with TRBD2 as a possible D gene (7 bases). This CDR3 has 15 amino acids. Germline assignment: CDR1 SGHTS and CDR2 YDEGEE. V gave up 7 bases and J gave up 5 bases, with 21 bases separating them. CDR3 bases: TGTGCCAGCGCTCGGGGGCGGCGGGGGAGGGAGACCCAGTACTTC. Its translation: CASARGRRGRETQYF. Full variable domain (outside the CDR3, taken from reference TRBV5-8 and TRBJ2-5): EAGVTQSPTHLIKTRGQQATLRCSPISGHTSVYWYQQALGLGLQFLLWYDEGEERNRGNFPPRFSGRQFPNYSSELNVNALELEDSALYLCASARGRRGRETQYFGPGTRLLVL.

J is TRBJ2-3 and V is TRBV13; 9 bases are shared with TRBD1. The CDR3 spans 15 residues. V trimming: 5 bases; J trimming: 3 bases; junction bases outside the gene matches: 6. From germline, CDR1 is PRHDT and CDR2 FYEKMQ (reference sequence). CDR3 DNA: TGTGCCAGCAGCGCCCGGGACAGGGTAACAGATACGCAGTATTTT. This sequence encodes CASSARDRVTDTQYF.